This T cell receptor (beta chain) was documented in a study of T-cell reconstitution after alpha-beta-depleted transplantation in children. This clonotype was detected a few times. Antigen unknown. TCRbeta library construction was performed incorporating unique molecular identifiers. TCRdb re-analysed the PCR reads in MiXCR, keeping a single row per CDR3 protein. The data contain 500,000 to 600,000 distinct CDR3 sequences, roughly a quarter of them singletons. Germline CDR1 SGHRS, CDR2 YFSETQ. The V segment lost 2 bases and the J segment 7 bases; nucleotides outside the gene matches: 8. This CDR3 contains 16 residues. Study-wide findings and caveats: T-cell numbers and diversity, one year after transplant, stemmed largely from T cells that were newly produced.

This receptor was taken from a boy under two years old with Wiskott-Aldrich syndrome, due to receive a stem cell transplant. Sequences were derived from PBMCs, sampled before TCRalphabeta/CD19-depleted stem cell transplant. V usage is TRBV5-1 and J usage is TRBJ2-1; 11 bases are a match to TRBD2. As DNA, the CDR3 is TGCGCCAGCAGCTTCAGTACTAGCGGGAGCTGGAATGAGCAGTTCTTC. This encodes CASSFSTSGSWNEQFF.